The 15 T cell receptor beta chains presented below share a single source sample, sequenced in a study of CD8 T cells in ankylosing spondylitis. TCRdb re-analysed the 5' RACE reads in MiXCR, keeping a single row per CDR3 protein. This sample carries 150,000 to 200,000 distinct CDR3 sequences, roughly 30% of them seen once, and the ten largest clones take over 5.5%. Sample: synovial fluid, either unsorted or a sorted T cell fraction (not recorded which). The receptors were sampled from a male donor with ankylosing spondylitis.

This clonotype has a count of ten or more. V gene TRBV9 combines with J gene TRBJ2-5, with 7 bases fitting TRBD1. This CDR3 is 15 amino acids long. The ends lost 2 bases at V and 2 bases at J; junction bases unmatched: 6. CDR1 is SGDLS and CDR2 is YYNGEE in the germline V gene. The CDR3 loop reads CASSVAWDRQETQYF. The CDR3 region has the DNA TGTGCCAGCAGCGTGGCCTGGGACAGACAAGAGACCCAGTACTTC.

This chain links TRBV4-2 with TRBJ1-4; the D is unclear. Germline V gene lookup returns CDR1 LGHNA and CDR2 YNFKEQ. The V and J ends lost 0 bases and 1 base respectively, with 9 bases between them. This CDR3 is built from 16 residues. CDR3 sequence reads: CASSQETGGTNEKLFF. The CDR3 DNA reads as TGTGCCAGCAGCCAAGAGACGGGAGGAACTAATGAAAAACTGTTTTTT.

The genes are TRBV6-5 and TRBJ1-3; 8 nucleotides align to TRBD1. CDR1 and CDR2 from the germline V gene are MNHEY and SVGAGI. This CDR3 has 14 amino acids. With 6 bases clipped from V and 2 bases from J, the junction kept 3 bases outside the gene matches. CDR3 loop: CASRLQGAGNTIYF. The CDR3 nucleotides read TGTGCCAGCAGGTTACAGGGGGCTGGAAACACCATATATTTT.

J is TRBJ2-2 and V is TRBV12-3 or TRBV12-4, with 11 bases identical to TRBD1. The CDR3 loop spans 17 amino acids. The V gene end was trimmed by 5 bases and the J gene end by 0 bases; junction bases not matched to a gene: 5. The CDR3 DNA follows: TGTGCCAGCAGTCCTTGGACAGGGGGCGCGAACACCGGGGAGCTGTTTTTT. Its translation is CASSPWTGGANTGELFF.

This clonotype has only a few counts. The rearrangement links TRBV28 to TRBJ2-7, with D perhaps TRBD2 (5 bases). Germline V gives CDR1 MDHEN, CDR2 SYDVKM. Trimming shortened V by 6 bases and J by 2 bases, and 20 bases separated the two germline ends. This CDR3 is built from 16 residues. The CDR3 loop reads CASSPPRVRRPYEQYF. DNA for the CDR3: TGTGCCAGCAGCCCCCCGCGGGTCAGAAGACCCTACGAGCAGTACTTC.

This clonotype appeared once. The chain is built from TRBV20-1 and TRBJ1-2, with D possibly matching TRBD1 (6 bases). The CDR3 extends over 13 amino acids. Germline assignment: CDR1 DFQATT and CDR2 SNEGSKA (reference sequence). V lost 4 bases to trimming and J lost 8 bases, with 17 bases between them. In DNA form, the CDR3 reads TGCAGTGCTACCCTGCAGGGGATCGAAGGCTACACCTTC. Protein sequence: CSATLQGIEGYTF.

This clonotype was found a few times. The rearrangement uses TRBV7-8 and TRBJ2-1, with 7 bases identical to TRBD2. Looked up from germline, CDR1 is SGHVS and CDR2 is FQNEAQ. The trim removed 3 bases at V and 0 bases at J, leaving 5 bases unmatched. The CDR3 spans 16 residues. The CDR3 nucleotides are TGTGCCAGCAGCTTGAGGGACTACTCCTCCTACAATGAGCAGTTCTTC. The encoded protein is CASSLRDYSSYNEQFF. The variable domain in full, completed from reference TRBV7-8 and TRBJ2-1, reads GAGVSQSPRYKVAKRGQDVALRCDPISGHVSLFWYQQALGQGPEFLTYFQNEAQLDKSGLPSDRFFAERPEGSVSTLKIQRTQQEDSAVYLCASSLRDYSSYNEQFFGPGTRLTVL.

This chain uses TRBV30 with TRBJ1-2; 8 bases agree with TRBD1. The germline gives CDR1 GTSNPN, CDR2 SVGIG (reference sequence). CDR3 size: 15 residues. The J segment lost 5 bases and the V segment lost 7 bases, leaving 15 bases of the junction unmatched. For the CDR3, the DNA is TGTGCCTACCGGGACAGGAGTCGTACATTATATGGCTACACCTTC. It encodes CAYRDRSRTLYGYTF.

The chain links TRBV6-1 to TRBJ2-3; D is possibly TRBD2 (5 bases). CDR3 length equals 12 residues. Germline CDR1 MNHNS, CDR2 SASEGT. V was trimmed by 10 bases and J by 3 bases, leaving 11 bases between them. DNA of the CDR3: TGTGCCACCAGGACTGGGACAGATACGCAGTATTTT. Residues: CATRTGTDTQYF.

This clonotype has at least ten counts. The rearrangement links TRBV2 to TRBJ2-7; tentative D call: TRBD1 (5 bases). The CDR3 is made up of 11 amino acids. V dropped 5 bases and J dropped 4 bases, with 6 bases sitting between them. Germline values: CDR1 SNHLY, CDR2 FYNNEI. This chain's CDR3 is CASSSGYEQYF. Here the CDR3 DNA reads TGTGCCAGCAGTTCAGGGTACGAGCAGTACTTC.

The CDR3: CASSFGVGYYEQYF. In DNA, the CDR3 is TGTGCCAGCAGCTTCGGGGTCGGCTACTACGAGCAGTACTTC. This sequence joins TRBV11-2 and TRBJ2-7, with a weak D call TRBD2 (5 bases). The CDR3 spans 14 residues. The V gene's germline CDR1 is SGHAT and CDR2 FQNNGV. V was clipped by 3 bases and J by 3 bases, with 12 bases between them.

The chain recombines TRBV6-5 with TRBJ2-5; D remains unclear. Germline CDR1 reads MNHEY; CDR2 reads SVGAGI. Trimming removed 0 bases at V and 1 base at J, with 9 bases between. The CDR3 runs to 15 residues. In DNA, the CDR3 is TGTGCCAGCAGTTACTCCTGGGGAAGCCAAGAGACCCAGTACTTC. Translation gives CASSYSWGSQETQYF.

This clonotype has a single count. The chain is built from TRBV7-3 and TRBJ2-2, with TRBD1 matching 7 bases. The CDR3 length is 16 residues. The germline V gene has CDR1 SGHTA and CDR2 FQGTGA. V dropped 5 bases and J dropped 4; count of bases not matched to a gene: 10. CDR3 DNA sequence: TGTGCCAGCAGCCCTGGCCTACAGGGGACCACCGGGGAGCTGTTTTTT. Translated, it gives CASSPGLQGTTGELFF.

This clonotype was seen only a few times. The CDR3 is CASGTGESQPQHF. CDR3 DNA: TGTGCCAGCGGGACAGGGGAAAGTCAGCCCCAGCATTTT. The chain recombines TRBV6-1 with TRBJ1-5; the match to TRBD1 covers 10 bases. With V trimmed by 8 bases and J by 6 bases, 4 bases remained unmatched. The CDR3 loop spans 13 amino acids. Germline loops: CDR1 MNHNS, CDR2 SASEGT.

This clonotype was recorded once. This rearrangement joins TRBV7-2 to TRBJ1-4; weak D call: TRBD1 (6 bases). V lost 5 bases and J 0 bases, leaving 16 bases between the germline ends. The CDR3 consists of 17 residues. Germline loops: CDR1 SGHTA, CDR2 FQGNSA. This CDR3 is CASSPQARGATNEKLFF. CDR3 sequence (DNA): TGTGCCAGCAGCCCCCAGGCGAGGGGGGCAACTAATGAAAAACTGTTTTTT.